A selection of T cell receptor beta chains follows, all from one sample in a study of identifying expanded T cells in peripheral blood. Libraries were prepared by immunoSEQ multiplex PCR; TCRdb keeps only in-frame clonotypes and omits some of them. This table holds roughly 100,000 clones, around nine tenths found once. Sequencing was performed on blood. These receptors were taken from a person aged 18 to 70 in good health. Each CDR3 is given with its conserved first and last residue. A D gene is named only where the DNA matches it firmly. Not all rows give a size; the values are once, few, many and, for expanded clones, a class.

d_gene: -
v_gene: TRBV11-1
abundance: -
j_gene: TRBJ2-7
CDR3nt: TGTGCCAGCAGCTTAGCAGGTCTTAAGGGACGGCAGTACTTC
CDR3aa: CASSLAGLKGRQYF

d_gene: TRBD2
v_gene: TRBV5-4
abundance: -
j_gene: TRBJ2-3
CDR3nt: TGTGCCAGCAGCCCCCCAGGCGGGGGGGGCACAGATACGCAGTATTTT
CDR3aa: CASSPPGGGGTDTQYF

d_gene: -
v_gene: TRBV6-6
abundance: -
j_gene: TRBJ1-4
CDR3nt: TGTGCCAGCAGAACCGCCGGATCAACTAATGAAAAACTGTTTTTT
CDR3aa: CASRTAGSTNEKLFF

d_gene: -
v_gene: TRBV2
abundance: -
j_gene: TRBJ2-1
CDR3nt: TGTGCCAGCAGTGAGTCTGGCAGATTAACCTACAATGAGCAGTTCTTC
CDR3aa: CASSESGRLTYNEQFF

d_gene: -
v_gene: TRBV6-5
abundance: -
j_gene: TRBJ2-7
CDR3nt: TGTGCCAGCAGTACGGGACATTACGAGCAGTACTTC
CDR3aa: CASSTGHYEQYF

d_gene: -
v_gene: TRBV11-3
abundance: -
j_gene: TRBJ1-2
CDR3nt: TGTGCCAGCAGCTTAGCTTGGATCGAAGGGAACTATGGCTACACCTTC
CDR3aa: CASSLAWIEGNYGYTF

d_gene: TRBD1
v_gene: TRBV5-1
abundance: -
j_gene: TRBJ1-4
CDR3nt: TGCGCCAGCAGCCAGGACACAGGGGACGAAAAACTGTTTTTT
CDR3aa: CASSQDTGDEKLFF

d_gene: -
v_gene: TRBV13
abundance: -
j_gene: TRBJ2-1
CDR3nt: TGTGCCAGCAGCCACTTGGGTTTGGATGAGCAGTTCTTC
CDR3aa: CASSHLGLDEQFF

d_gene: -
v_gene: TRBV7-8
abundance: -
j_gene: TRBJ2-2
CDR3nt: TGTGCCAGCAGCATAGACATAGCCGGGGAGCTGTTTTTT
CDR3aa: CASSIDIAGELFF

d_gene: -
v_gene: TRBV27
abundance: -
j_gene: TRBJ1-1
CDR3nt: TGTGCCAGCAGTTTATATCCCTACGCCCGGGGGGGCCCGGCGGCTTTCTTT
CDR3aa: CASSLYPYARGGPAAFF

d_gene: -
v_gene: TRBV5-1
abundance: -
j_gene: TRBJ2-3
CDR3nt: TGCGCCAGCAGCTTGGAAGGCACAGATACGCAGTATTTT
CDR3aa: CASSLEGTDTQYF

d_gene: -
v_gene: TRBV18
abundance: once
j_gene: TRBJ1-1
CDR3nt: TGTGCCAGCTCACCACCGAGGGGTCGGAACACTGAAGCTTTCTTT
CDR3aa: CASSPPRGRNTEAFF

d_gene: -
v_gene: TRBV29-1
abundance: -
j_gene: TRBJ2-2
CDR3nt: TGCAGCGTTGCACTCAGGGGCGTTACCGGGGAGCTGTTTTTT
CDR3aa: CSVALRGVTGELFF

d_gene: -
v_gene: TRBV19
abundance: -
j_gene: TRBJ1-4
CDR3nt: TGTGCCAGTAGGGATCCGGGAACTGGTGAAAAACTGTTTTTT
CDR3aa: CASRDPGTGEKLFF

d_gene: -
v_gene: TRBV6-1
abundance: many
j_gene: TRBJ2-2
CDR3nt: TGTGCCAGCAGTGAAGCGGACACCGGGGAGCTGTTTTTT
CDR3aa: CASSEADTGELFF

d_gene: -
v_gene: TRBV27
abundance: -
j_gene: TRBJ1-2
CDR3nt: TGTGCCAGCAGTTTGCGACAGCCCTACTTCTATGGCTACACCTTC
CDR3aa: CASSLRQPYFYGYTF

d_gene: -
v_gene: TRBV21-1
abundance: -
j_gene: TRBJ1-6
CDR3nt: TGTGCCAGCAGCAAAGAGGAGCATAGGCACTTT
CDR3aa: CASSKEEHRHF

d_gene: TRBD2
v_gene: TRBV27
abundance: once
j_gene: TRBJ2-1
CDR3nt: TGTGCCAGCAGACTGTTTCGGGAGGTTAATGAGCAGTTCTTC
CDR3aa: CASRLFREVNEQFF

d_gene: -
v_gene: TRBV4-1
abundance: -
j_gene: TRBJ2-3
CDR3nt: TGCGCCAGCAGCCAAACGGACTTTGGCACAGATACGCAGTATTTT
CDR3aa: CASSQTDFGTDTQYF

d_gene: -
v_gene: TRBV4-1
abundance: -
j_gene: TRBJ1-4
CDR3nt: TGCGCCAGCAGCTCTATGAGCGATTGGGGTGAAAAACTGTTTTTT
CDR3aa: CASSSMSDWGEKLFF

d_gene: TRBD1
v_gene: TRBV14
abundance: -
j_gene: TRBJ1-1
CDR3nt: TGTGCCAGCAGCCGGGACAGGGGGATTTCGGCTTTCTTT
CDR3aa: CASSRDRGISAFF

d_gene: TRBD2
v_gene: TRBV5-6
abundance: once
j_gene: TRBJ2-1
CDR3nt: TGTGCCAGCAGCTTGCTGGGGGGGTGTGGGCAGTTCTTC
CDR3aa: CASSLLGGCGQFF

d_gene: -
v_gene: TRBV25-1
abundance: -
j_gene: TRBJ2-6
CDR3nt: TGTGCCAGCACCGGGGCCAACGTCCTGACTTTC
CDR3aa: CASTGANVLTF

d_gene: TRBD1
v_gene: TRBV15
abundance: -
j_gene: TRBJ2-7
CDR3nt: TGTGCCACCAGCAGAGATGGGGGGACAGGGGGCTACGAGCAGTACTTC
CDR3aa: CATSRDGGTGGYEQYF

d_gene: -
v_gene: TRBV4-2
abundance: -
j_gene: TRBJ1-2
CDR3nt: TGTGCCAGCAGCCAGGGTTATACAGAGTGGGGCTACGGCTACACCTTC
CDR3aa: CASSQGYTEWGYGYTF

d_gene: TRBD1
v_gene: TRBV2
abundance: -
j_gene: TRBJ1-2
CDR3nt: TGTGCCAGCAGACGGACAGGGGGCGCGGGCACCTTC
CDR3aa: CASRRTGGAGTF

d_gene: -
v_gene: TRBV4-1
abundance: -
j_gene: TRBJ2-1
CDR3nt: TGCGCCAGCAGCCAGTCTCGCGGGGCTTACAATGAGCAGTTCTTC
CDR3aa: CASSQSRGAYNEQFF

d_gene: TRBD2
v_gene: TRBV6-5
abundance: -
j_gene: TRBJ2-7
CDR3nt: TGTGCCAGCAGTTTGGGACCTTGGGAGGGAGAGCAGTACTTC
CDR3aa: CASSLGPWEGEQYF

d_gene: -
v_gene: TRBV6-1
abundance: -
j_gene: TRBJ2-3
CDR3nt: TGTGCCAGCAGTGGTCTAAGACAGAGCACAGATACGCAGTATTTT
CDR3aa: CASSGLRQSTDTQYF